Following are 8 T cell receptor beta chains from one sample sequenced in a study of blood T cells in healthy people across ages. The authors ran a second PCR of about 6 to 11 cycles using a sample-barcoded 5' primer and a J-beta primer mix. TCRdb called the 5' RACE reads again in MiXCR, with one record for every CDR3 protein. There are fewer than 600,000 distinct CDR3 sequences in the sample; about 28% occur only once, and under 4.5% lies in the top ten. These data were also reused for a study on T cells of mothers and their children.

Sequencing was performed on blood. The receptors were gathered from a boy aged 2 to 10 in good health.

The chain uses TRBV5-1 and TRBJ2-7, with a tentative D call TRBD1 (5 bases). CDR1 SGHRS and CDR2 YFSETQ come from the germline V gene. V gave up 1 base and J gave up 5 bases, with 16 bases separating them. CDR3 length: 15 residues. CDR3 residues: CASSLSAGRANEQYF. Written as DNA, the CDR3 is TGCGCCAGCAGCTTGTCAGCCGGCAGGGCGAACGAGCAGTACTTC.

This clonotype was picked up many times. This chain's CDR3 is CASSLDPQGSEQFF. The DNA of the CDR3 is TGTGCCAGCAGCTTAGACCCACAGGGTAGTGAGCAGTTCTTC. The chain combines TRBV11-3 with TRBJ2-1; D possibly corresponds to TRBD1 (6 bases). Per germline, CDR1 SGHNT and CDR2 YENEEA. V was trimmed by 0 bases and J by 9 bases, leaving 12 bases between them. CDR3 length equals 14 residues.

This chain uses TRBV6-5 with TRBJ2-7; D perhaps matches TRBD1 (6 bases). Germline CDR1 MNHEY, CDR2 SVGAGI. The V gene lost 2 bases and the J gene lost 2 bases, with 13 bases spanning the gap. This CDR3 is built from 15 residues. The CDR3 loop reads CASSYAGTTTYEQYF. The CDR3 nucleotides read TGTGCCAGCAGTTACGCCGGGACAACCACCTACGAGCAGTACTTC.

The chain employs TRBV29-1 and TRBJ1-2; a possible D gene is TRBD1 (5 bases). CDR3 length equals 14 residues. Trimming removed 7 bases from V and 5 bases from J, with 20 bases in between. The germline V gene has CDR1 SQVTM and CDR2 ANQGSEA. In nucleotides, the CDR3 is TGCAGCGCCGAGATCGCCGGGGCTGGGTATGGCTACACCTTC. This translates into CSAEIAGAGYGYTF.

The V gene is TRBV2, the J gene TRBJ2-5; D is possibly TRBD2 (5 bases). This CDR3 comprises 13 residues. The germline V gene has CDR1 SNHLY and CDR2 FYNNEI. Trimming took off 8 bases at V and 5 bases at J, with 15 bases between the two ends. The CDR3 DNA reads TGTGCCAGCCAAAGGGAGTCTACGGAGACCCAGTACTTC. It translates to CASQRESTETQYF.

The chain links TRBV7-9 to TRBJ2-7; 8 nucleotides match TRBD1. The CDR3 totals 14 residues. Trimming cost V 1 base and J 7 bases; bases outside gene matches: 6. Germline loops: CDR1 SEHNR, CDR2 FQNEAQ (reference sequence). The CDR3 loop is CASSLGQGNGEQYF. CDR3 bases: TGTGCCAGCAGCTTAGGACAGGGGAACGGGGAGCAGTACTTC.

This clonotype was recorded a few times. The chain joins TRBV4-1 to TRBJ1-2, with 11 nucleotides matching TRBD1. V gave up 2 bases and J gave up 5 bases; unmatched junction bases: 7. Germline loops: CDR1 MGHRA, CDR2 YSYEKL. The CDR3 loop spans 16 amino acids. CDR3 bases: TGCGCCAGCAGCCAAAAGGGACAGGGGGAGATGTATGGCTACACCTTC. It is translated as CASSQKGQGEMYGYTF.

The J gene is TRBJ1-2, the V gene TRBV25-1; D is unresolved. The CDR3 runs 12 residues. CDR1 is MGHDK, CDR2 SYGVNS, per germline. Trimming pared 3 bases from V and 3 bases from J, leaving 5 bases between. This CDR3 reads CASSDGHYGYTF. The DNA of the CDR3 is TGTGCCAGCAGTGACGGGCACTATGGCTACACCTTC.